This T cell receptor beta chain was found in a study of OX40 agonist ivuxolimab in advanced cancers. Study-wide background: Patient treatment consisted of intravenous ivuxolimab administration every 2 weeks at 0.01 to 10 mg/kg. The eligibility criteria allowed prior anti-PD-1, anti-PD-L1 or anti-CTLA-4 therapy, and roughly 39% had some.

Generated by immunoSEQ multiplex PCR, the TCRdb table keeps only in-frame clones and is missing some. The sample contains 65,000 to 85,000 clones, 85% of which appear only once. The sequence derives from an adult with an advanced solid tumor such as melanoma, head and neck, liver or kidney cancer. This material consisted of CD4+ or CD8+ T cells sorted from blood, taken in a trial of the OX40 agonist ivuxolimab.

This chain's CDR3 is CASSRPFGYLKAFF. Written as DNA, the CDR3 is TGCGCCAGCAGTCGCCCATTTGGCTACTTAAAAGCTTTCTTT. The genes are TRBV4-1 and TRBJ1-1; D is unresolved. The CDR3 extends over 14 amino acids. Germline V gene data show CDR1 as MGHRA and CDR2 as YSYEKL. V lost 6 bases and J 9 bases, leaving 20 bases between the germline ends.